Listed here is a single TCR beta chain. No antigen is known for it. These data belong to a study of cytomegalovirus exposure and HLA in healthy donors. Across the whole study: The Caucasian-associated ancestry cluster held over 65% of 398 genotyped donors.

The PCR made use of 60 Vbeta and 13 Jbeta primers. Assay: immunoSEQ multiplex PCR; the TCRdb copy retains only in-frame clones and omits some. The table shows about 160,000 clones, with 65% to 80% occurring only once. The CDR3 has 14 amino acids. Germline V gene lookup returns CDR1 SGHAT and CDR2 FQNNGV. V lost 2 bases to trimming and J lost 1 base, with 8 bases between them. General study findings and limits: CMV serostatus alone was available as immune exposure information. There were some V segments, including TRBV6-2 and TRBV6-3, excluded as indistinguishable. Later, TCR association rates were found to vary by HLA locus, highest for DRB1 and lowest for HLA-C.

The rearrangement joins TRBV11-2 to TRBJ1-1; the D is unclear. The source material was PBMCs. This sequence was found in a woman between 45 and 60 years old in good health and CMV-seropositive. CDR3 amino acids: CASSLNTWNTEAFF. The CDR3 bases are TGTGCCAGCAGCTTAAACACCTGGAACACTGAAGCTTTCTTT. Full variable domain (missing parts from reference TRBV11-2 and TRBJ1-1): EAGVAQSPRYKIIEKRQSVAFWCNPISGHATLYWYQQILGQGPKLLIQFQNNGVVDDSQLPKDRFSAERLKGVDSTLKIQPAKLEDSAVYLCASSLNTWNTEAFFGQGTRLTVV.